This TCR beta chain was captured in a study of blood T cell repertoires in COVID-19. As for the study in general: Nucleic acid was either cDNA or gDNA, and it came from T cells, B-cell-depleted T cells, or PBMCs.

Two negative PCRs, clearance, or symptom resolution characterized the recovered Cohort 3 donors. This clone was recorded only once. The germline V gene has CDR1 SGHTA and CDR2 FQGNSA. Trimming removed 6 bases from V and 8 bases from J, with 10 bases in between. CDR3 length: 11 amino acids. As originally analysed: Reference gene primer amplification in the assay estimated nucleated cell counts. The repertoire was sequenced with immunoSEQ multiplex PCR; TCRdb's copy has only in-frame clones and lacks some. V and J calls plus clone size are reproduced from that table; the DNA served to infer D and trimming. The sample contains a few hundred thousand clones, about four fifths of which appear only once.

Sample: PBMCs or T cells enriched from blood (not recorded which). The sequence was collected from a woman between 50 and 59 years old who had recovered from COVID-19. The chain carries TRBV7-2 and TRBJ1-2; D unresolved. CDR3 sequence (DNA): TGTGCCAGCAGTTCAACCGGGGGCTACACCTTC. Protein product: CASSSTGGYTF.